These T cell receptor beta chains were read from a single sample in a study of blood T cell repertoires in COVID-19. Produced via immunoSEQ multiplex PCR; TCRdb's table is partial and in-frame only. This table holds 200,000 or so clones, around four fifths found once. The sequenced sample consisted of peripheral blood. All receptors derive from a human donor in a cohort sampled during active COVID-19. Each CDR3 is given with its conserved first and last residue. The D gene is left open where the match is weak. Rows give clone size only sometimes, using once, few, many, or a class for an expanded clone.

>NA|TRBJ2-3|NA|TRBV5-1
CASSSEVSGTDTQYF
TGCGCCAGCAGCTCGGAAGTTAGCGGCACAGATACGCAGTATTTT
>NA|TRBJ1-2|NA|TRBV19
CASTGTSSNYGYTF
TGTGCCAGTACCGGGACAAGTTCTAACTATGGCTACACCTTC
>many|TRBJ1-2|NA|TRBV30
CAWSTPGALWGYTF
TGTGCCTGGAGTACGCCAGGGGCCCTATGGGGCTACACCTTC
>NA|TRBJ2-1|TRBD2|TRBV5-4
CASSSPSGSYNEQFF
TGTGCCAGCAGCTCCCCTAGCGGCTCCTACAATGAGCAGTTCTTC
>NA|TRBJ2-3|TRBD2|TRBV5-4
CASSRLAESGDTQYF
TGTGCCAGCAGCCGTCTAGCGGAGTCGGGAGATACGCAGTATTTT
>NA|TRBJ2-3|TRBD1|TRBV6-5
CATTGGATDTQYF
TGTGCCACCACAGGGGGCGCGACAGATACGCAGTATTTT
>NA|TRBJ2-4|TRBD2|TRBV2
CASSENRAGANIQYF
TGTGCCAGCAGTGAAAATCGAGCGGGGGCAAACATTCAGTACTTC
>NA|TRBJ1-2|NA|TRBV7-3
CASSSGPFGAPGYTF
TGTGCCAGCAGCTCAGGACCTTTTGGGGCCCCTGGCTACACCTTC
>NA|TRBJ1-2|NA|TRBV11-2
CASSLLRSYGYTF
TGTGCCAGCAGCTTATTAAGGAGCTATGGCTACACCTTC
>NA|TRBJ1-2|NA|TRBV12-3/TRBV12-4
CASSLRSGYGYTF
TGTGCCAGCAGTTTAAGATCGGGTTATGGCTACACCTTC
>once|TRBJ2-7|NA|TRBV6-5
CASSYSDSGLEQYF
TGTGCCAGCAGTTACTCGGACAGTGGGTTGGAGCAGTACTTC
>NA|TRBJ2-2|TRBD2|TRBV7-3
CASSLNGLAGETTGELFF
TGTGCCAGCAGCTTAAATGGACTAGCGGGGGAGACCACCGGGGAGCTGTTTTTT
>NA|TRBJ2-5|NA|TRBV27
CASSFLGRLGETQYF
TGTGCCAGCAGTTTTTTGGGGAGGCTGGGAGAGACCCAGTACTTC
>NA|TRBJ1-3|NA|TRBV28
CASRGAWAGNTIYF
TGTGCCAGCAGGGGGGCGTGGGCTGGAAACACCATATATTTT
>NA|TRBJ1-2|NA|TRBV6-5
CACLRDTLYGYTF
TGTGCCTGCCTCCGGGACACACTTTATGGCTACACCTTC
>NA|TRBJ2-6|NA|TRBV11-1
CASSRVSSGANVLTF
TGTGCCAGCAGCCGGGTGAGCTCTGGGGCCAACGTCCTGACTTTC
>NA|TRBJ1-2|NA|TRBV3-1/TRBV3-2
CASSQEQTRYGYTF
TGTGCCAGCAGCCAAGAACAGACGAGATATGGCTACACCTTC
>NA|TRBJ1-1|TRBD1|TRBV19
CASSIDRQGFF
TGTGCCAGTAGTATAGACCGACAGGGCTTCTTT
>few|TRBJ1-2|TRBD1|TRBV10-3
CAIGWGQGTFYGYTF
TGTGCCATCGGATGGGGACAGGGGACTTTTTATGGCTACACCTTC
>NA|TRBJ1-1|TRBD1|TRBV18
CASAARGQGVVTVRNTEAFF
TGTGCCAGCGCCGCTCGTGGTCAGGGGGTTGTCACCGTCCGTAACACTGAAGCTTTCTTT
>NA|TRBJ1-4|NA|TRBV3-1/TRBV3-2
CASSQAHWTAHLILNEKLFF
TGTGCCAGCAGCCAAGCACATTGGACAGCACATTTGATCCTTAATGAAAAACTGTTTTTT
>NA|TRBJ2-3|NA|TRBV7-2
CASSLASVDTDTQYF
TGTGCCAGCAGCTTAGCATCAGTTGACACAGATACGCAGTATTTT
>once|TRBJ1-2|NA|TRBV3-1/TRBV3-2
CASSSGTYGYTF
TGTGCCAGCAGCTCCGGGACTTACGGCTACACCTTC
>NA|TRBJ2-4|TRBD2|TRBV19
CATSGGANIQYF
TGTGCCACCTCGGGGGGAGCAAACATTCAGTACTTC
>NA|TRBJ2-7|TRBD1|TRBV6-5
CAIGTAYEQYF
TGTGCCATCGGGACAGCCTACGAGCAGTACTTC
>NA|TRBJ1-2|NA|TRBV7-2
CASSLGPGVDGYTF
TGTGCCAGCAGCTTAGGTCCAGGGGTAGATGGCTACACCTTC
>few|TRBJ2-5|NA|TRBV18
CASSPTGEETQYF
TGTGCCAGCTCACCAACAGGTGAAGAGACCCAGTACTTC
>NA|TRBJ1-5|NA|TRBV3-1/TRBV3-2
CASSQVSSIPPQHF
TGTGCCAGCAGCCAAGTATCGAGCATACCGCCCCAGCATTTT
>NA|TRBJ1-3|NA|TRBV19
CASSTTGTGSGNTIYF
TGTGCCAGTAGTACCACAGGGACGGGGTCTGGAAACACCATATATTTT
>NA|TRBJ2-7|NA|TRBV27
CASSTTGMGEQYF
TGTGCCAGCAGTACAACAGGGATGGGCGAGCAGTACTTC
>NA|TRBJ2-1|TRBD1|TRBV28
CASSPAGTGYNEQFF
TGTGCCAGCAGTCCCGCCGGGACAGGTTACAATGAGCAGTTCTTC
>NA|TRBJ2-7|NA|TRBV27
CASSFSSSYEQYF
TGTGCCAGCAGTTTTTCTTCCTCCTACGAGCAGTACTTC
>NA|TRBJ1-6|NA|TRBV9
CASSHGSSYNSPLHF
TGTGCCAGCAGCCACGGGAGCTCCTATAATTCACCCCTCCACTTT
>NA|TRBJ2-1|NA|TRBV12-3/TRBV12-4
CATRYEGDEQFF
TGTGCCACCAGATATGAGGGCGATGAGCAGTTCTTC
>NA|TRBJ2-2|TRBD2|TRBV6-6
CASRVSGGGNTGELFF
TGTGCCAGCAGAGTTAGCGGGGGAGGAAACACCGGGGAGCTGTTTTTT
>NA|TRBJ1-1|NA|TRBV12-5
CASGFNNMQAFF
TGTGCTAGTGGTTTCAACAACATGCAGGCTTTCTTT
>once|TRBJ2-6|TRBD1|TRBV10-2
CATTGPSLSGANVLTF
TGCGCCACGACAGGGCCCTCCCTCTCTGGGGCCAACGTCCTGACTTTC
>NA|TRBJ1-4|TRBD1|TRBV15
CATSNDRDRVEKLFF
TGTGCCACCAGCAACGACCGGGACAGGGTCGAAAAACTGTTTTTT
>few|TRBJ1-2|TRBD1|TRBV9
CASSGVPGQGNYGYTF
TGTGCCAGCAGCGGAGTCCCGGGACAGGGAAACTATGGCTACACCTTC
>once|TRBJ1-3|NA|TRBV7-9
CASIPVSGNTIYF
TGTGCCAGCATCCCAGTCTCTGGAAACACCATATATTTT
>once|TRBJ2-5|TRBD2|TRBV5-1
CATNPLAGGGQETQYF
TGCGCCACCAACCCTCTAGCGGGAGGAGGTCAAGAGACCCAGTACTTC